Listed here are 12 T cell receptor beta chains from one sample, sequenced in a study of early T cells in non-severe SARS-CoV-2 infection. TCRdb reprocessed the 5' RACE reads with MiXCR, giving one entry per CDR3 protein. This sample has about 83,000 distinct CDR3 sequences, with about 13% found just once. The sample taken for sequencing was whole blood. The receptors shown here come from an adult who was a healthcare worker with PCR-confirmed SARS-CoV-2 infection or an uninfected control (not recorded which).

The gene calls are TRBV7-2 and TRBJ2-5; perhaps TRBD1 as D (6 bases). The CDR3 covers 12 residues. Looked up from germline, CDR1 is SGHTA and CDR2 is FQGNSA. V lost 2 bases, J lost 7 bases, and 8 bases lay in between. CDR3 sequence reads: CASSLQGRTQYF. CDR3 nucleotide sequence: TGTGCCAGCAGCTTACAGGGGCGGACCCAGTACTTC.

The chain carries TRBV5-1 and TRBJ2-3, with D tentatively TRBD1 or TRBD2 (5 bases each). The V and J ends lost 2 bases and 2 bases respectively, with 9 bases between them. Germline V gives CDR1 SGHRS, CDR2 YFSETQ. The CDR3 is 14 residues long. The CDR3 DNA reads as TGCGCCAGCAGCTTCGGGACGGCCACAGATACGCAGTATTTT. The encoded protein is CASSFGTATDTQYF.

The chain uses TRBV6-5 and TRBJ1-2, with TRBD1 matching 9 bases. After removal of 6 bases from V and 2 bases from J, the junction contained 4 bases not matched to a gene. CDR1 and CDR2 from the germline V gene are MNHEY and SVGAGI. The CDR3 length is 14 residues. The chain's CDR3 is CASRRTGENYGYTF. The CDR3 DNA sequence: TGTGCCAGCAGGAGGACAGGGGAGAACTATGGCTACACCTTC.

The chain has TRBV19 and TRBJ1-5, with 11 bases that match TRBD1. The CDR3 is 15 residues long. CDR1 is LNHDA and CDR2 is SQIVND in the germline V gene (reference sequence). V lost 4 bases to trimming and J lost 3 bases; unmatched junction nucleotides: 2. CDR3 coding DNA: TGTGCCAGTAGTACCGGACAGGGGGCCAATCAGCCCCAGCATTTT. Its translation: CASSTGQGANQPQHF.

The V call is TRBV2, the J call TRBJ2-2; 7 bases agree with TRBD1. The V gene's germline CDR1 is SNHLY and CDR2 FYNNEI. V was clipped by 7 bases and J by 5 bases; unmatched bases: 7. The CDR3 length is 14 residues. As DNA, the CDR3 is TGTGCCAGCAAAACAGGGGAATATACCGGGGAGCTGTTTTTT. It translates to CASKTGEYTGELFF.

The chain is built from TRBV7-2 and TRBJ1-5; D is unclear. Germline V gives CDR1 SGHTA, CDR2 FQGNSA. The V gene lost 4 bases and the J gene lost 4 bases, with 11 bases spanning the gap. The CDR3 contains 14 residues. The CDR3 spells CASSSGRINQPQHF. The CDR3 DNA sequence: TGTGCCAGCAGCTCAGGACGGATTAATCAGCCCCAGCATTTT. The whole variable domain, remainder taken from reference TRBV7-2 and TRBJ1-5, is GAGVSQSPSNKVTEKGKDVELRCDPISGHTALYWYRQSLGQGLEFLIYFQGNSAPDKSGLPSDRFSAERTGGSVSTLTIQRTQQEDSAVYLCASSSGRINQPQHFGDGTRLSIL.

DNA of the CDR3: TGTGCCAGCAGTTTTCAGAGGTACACTGAAGCTTTCTTT. This gives the protein CASSFQRYTEAFF. The rearrangement links TRBV27 to TRBJ1-1; unclear D gene. Trimming pared 3 bases from V and 3 bases from J, leaving 8 bases between. The CDR3 spans 13 residues. Per germline, CDR1 MNHEY and CDR2 SMNVEV (reference sequence).

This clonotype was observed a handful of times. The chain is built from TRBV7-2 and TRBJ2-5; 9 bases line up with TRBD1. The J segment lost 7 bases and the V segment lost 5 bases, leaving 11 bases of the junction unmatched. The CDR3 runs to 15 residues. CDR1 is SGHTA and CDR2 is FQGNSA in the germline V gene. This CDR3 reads CASSQHGQGKRTQYF. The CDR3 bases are TGTGCCAGCAGCCAACACGGACAGGGGAAGCGGACCCAGTACTTC.

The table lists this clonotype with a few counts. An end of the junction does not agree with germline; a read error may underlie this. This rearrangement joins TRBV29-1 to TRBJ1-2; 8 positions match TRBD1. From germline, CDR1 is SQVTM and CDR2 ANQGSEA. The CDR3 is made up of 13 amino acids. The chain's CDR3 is CSVEAGQALPNPF. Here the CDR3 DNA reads TGCAGCGTTGAAGCGGGACAGGCGCTCCCCAATCCCTTC.

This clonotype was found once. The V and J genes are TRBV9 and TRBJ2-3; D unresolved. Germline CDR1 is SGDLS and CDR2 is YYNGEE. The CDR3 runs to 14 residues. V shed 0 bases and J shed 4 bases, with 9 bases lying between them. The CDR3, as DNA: TGTGCCAGCAGCGTAGGTACTCAGGCAGATACGCAGTATTTT. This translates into CASSVGTQADTQYF.

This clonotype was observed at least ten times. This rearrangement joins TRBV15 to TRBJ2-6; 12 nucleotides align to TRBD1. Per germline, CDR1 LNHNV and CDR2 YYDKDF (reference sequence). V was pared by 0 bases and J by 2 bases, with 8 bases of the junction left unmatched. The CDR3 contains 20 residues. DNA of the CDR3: TGTGCCACCAGCAGAGATATTGGAGGGACAGGGGGCGCTGGGGCCAACGTCCTGACTTTC. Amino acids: CATSRDIGGTGGAGANVLTF.

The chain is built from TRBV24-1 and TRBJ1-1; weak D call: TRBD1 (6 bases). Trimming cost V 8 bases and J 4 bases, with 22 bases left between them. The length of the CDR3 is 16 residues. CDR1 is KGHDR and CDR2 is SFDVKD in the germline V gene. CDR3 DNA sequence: TGTGCCACCACCAATCGGTGCAGGGGTTGGACCACTGAAGCTTTCTTT. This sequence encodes CATTNRCRGWTTEAFF.